This is a list of T cell receptor beta chains from one sample in a study of blood T cell repertoires in COVID-19. The method was immunoSEQ multiplex PCR; TCRdb's version includes in-frame clones alone and lacks a portion of them. The repertoire holds about 200,000 clones, around nine tenths seen once, with roughly a sixth in the top ten. Sequenced sample: peripheral blood. The receptors stem from a man aged 50 to 60 with COVID-19, enrolled during active disease. Each CDR3 is given with its conserved first and last residue. The D gene is left open where the match is weak. Not all rows give a size; the values are once, few, many and, for expanded clones, a class.

D	V	J	size	DNA	CDR3
TRBD2	TRBV7-7	TRBJ2-3	-	TGTGCCAGCAGCTTATCCCAGAGCGGGGGGCGCGCGAATACGCAGTATTTT	CASSLSQSGGRANTQYF
-	TRBV28	TRBJ1-2	once	TGTGCCAGCAGTTTTCTAGATTATGGCTACACCTTC	CASSFLDYGYTF
TRBD1	TRBV7-9	TRBJ1-4	-	TGTGCCAGCAGCCTAATTACTTACGGACAGGGTTGGAGTGAAAAACTGTTTTTT	CASSLITYGQGWSEKLFF
-	TRBV27	TRBJ1-5	-	TGTGCCAGCAGTTTCCCGGGTCAGCCCCAGCATTTT	CASSFPGQPQHF
-	TRBV7-2	TRBJ2-6	-	TGTGCCAGCAGCTTAGCTATCGTTTTGAGGCGCGGGGCCAACGTCCTGACTTTC	CASSLAIVLRRGANVLTF
-	TRBV3-1/TRBV3-2	TRBJ1-2	-	TGTGCCAGCAGCCAGGAGGACAGCTATGGCTACACCTTC	CASSQEDSYGYTF
-	TRBV3-1/TRBV3-2	TRBJ2-3	-	TGTGCCAGCAGCCAAGGCCCGAGAGTCACAGATACGCAGTATTTT	CASSQGPRVTDTQYF
-	TRBV5-4	TRBJ2-2	-	TGTGCCAGCAGCGGGCAGGTGAACACCGGGGAGCTGTTTTTT	CASSGQVNTGELFF
TRBD2	TRBV10-2	TRBJ2-7	-	TGCGCCAGCATGGGCGTCGGACTAGCGGGAATGTACGAGCAGTACTTC	CASMGVGLAGMYEQYF
TRBD2	TRBV11-2	TRBJ2-5	few	TGTGCCAGCAGCTTAGATCCATCTAGCGGAGGTTGGACCCAGTACTTC	CASSLDPSSGGWTQYF
-	TRBV6-6	TRBJ2-1	-	TGTGCCAGCAGCCTCTCCTTAGATGAGCAGTTCTTC	CASSLSLDEQFF
-	TRBV21-1	TRBJ2-5	-	TGTGCCAAGAACCCGCCTCTCGGCCTAGCGGACCAAGAGACCCAGTACTTC	CAKNPPLGLADQETQYF